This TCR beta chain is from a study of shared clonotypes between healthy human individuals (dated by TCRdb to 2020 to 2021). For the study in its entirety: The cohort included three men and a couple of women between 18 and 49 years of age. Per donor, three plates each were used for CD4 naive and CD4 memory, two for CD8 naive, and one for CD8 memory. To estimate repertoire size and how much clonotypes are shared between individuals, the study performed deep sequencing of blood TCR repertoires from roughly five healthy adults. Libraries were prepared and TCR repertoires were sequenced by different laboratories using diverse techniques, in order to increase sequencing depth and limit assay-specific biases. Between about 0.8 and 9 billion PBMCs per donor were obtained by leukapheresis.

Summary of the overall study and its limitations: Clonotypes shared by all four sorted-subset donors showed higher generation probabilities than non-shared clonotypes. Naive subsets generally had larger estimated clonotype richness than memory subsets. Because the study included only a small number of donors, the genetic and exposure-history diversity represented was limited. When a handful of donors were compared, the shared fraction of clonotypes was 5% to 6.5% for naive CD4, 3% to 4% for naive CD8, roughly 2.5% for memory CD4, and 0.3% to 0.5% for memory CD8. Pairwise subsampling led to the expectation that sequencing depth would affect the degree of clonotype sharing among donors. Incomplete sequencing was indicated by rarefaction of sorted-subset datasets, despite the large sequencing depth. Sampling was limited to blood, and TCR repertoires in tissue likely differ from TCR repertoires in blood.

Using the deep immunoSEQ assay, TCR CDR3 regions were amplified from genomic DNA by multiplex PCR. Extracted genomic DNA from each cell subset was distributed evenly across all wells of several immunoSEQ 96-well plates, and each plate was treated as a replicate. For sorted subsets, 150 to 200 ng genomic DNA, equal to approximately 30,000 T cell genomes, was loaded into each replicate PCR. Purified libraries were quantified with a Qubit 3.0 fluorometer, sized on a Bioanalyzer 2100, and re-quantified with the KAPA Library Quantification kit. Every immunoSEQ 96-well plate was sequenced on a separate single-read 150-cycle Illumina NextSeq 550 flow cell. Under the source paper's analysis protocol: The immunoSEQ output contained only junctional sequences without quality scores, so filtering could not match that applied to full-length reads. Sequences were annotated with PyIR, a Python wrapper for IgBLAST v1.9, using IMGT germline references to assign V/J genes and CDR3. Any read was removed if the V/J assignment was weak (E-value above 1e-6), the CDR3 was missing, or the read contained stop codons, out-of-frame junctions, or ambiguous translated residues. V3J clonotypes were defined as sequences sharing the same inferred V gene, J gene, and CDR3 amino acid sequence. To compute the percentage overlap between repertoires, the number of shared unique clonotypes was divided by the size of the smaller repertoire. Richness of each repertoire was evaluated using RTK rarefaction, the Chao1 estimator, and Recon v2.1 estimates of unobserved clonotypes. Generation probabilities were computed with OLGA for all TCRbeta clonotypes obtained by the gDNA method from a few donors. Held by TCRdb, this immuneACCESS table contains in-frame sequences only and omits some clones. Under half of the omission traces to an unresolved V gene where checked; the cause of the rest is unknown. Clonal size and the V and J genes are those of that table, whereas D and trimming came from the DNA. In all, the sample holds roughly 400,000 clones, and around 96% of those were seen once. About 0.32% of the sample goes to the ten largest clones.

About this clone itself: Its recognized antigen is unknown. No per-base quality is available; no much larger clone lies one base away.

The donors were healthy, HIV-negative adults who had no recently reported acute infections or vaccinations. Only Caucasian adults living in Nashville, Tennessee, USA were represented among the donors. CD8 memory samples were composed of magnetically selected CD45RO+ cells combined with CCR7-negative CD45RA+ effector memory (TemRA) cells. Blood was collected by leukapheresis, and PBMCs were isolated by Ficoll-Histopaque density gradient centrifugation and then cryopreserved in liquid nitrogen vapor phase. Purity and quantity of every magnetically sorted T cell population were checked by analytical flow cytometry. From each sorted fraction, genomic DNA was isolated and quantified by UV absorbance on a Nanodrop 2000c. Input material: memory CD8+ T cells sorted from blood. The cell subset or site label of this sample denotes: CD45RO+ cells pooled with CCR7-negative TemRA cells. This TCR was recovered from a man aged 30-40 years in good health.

DNA sequence: TGTGCCAGCAGCCCCAGGACAGGGAGATACTATGGCTACACCTTC. Translated, this is CASSPRTGRYYGYTF. The chain uses TRBV7-2 and TRBJ1-2, with 8 bases aligning to TRBD1. The germline V gene specifies SGHTA as CDR1 and FQGNSA as CDR2. The CDR3 spans 15 residues, from the cysteine through the phenylalanine. Only the CDR3 DNA stays, 45 bases, in frame from base 1. Unmatched junction bases come to 8, with V trimmed by 5 bases and J by 3 bases. Beyond the CDR3, the reference TRBV7-2 and TRBJ1-2 genes provide the residues; the full variable domain reads: GAGVSQSPSNKVTEKGKDVELRCDPISGHTALYWYRQSLGQGLEFLIYFQGNSAPDKSGLPSDRFSAERTGGSVSTLTIQRTQQEDSAVYLCASSPRTGRYYGYTFGSGTRLTVV.